These T cell receptor beta chains were read from a single sample in a study of T cells after yellow fever vaccination. One entry per CDR3 protein, called by TCRdb with MiXCR from the 5' RACE reads. The repertoire has approximately 120,000 distinct CDR3 sequences, about 7.4% of them found once; the top ten carry roughly 2.6%. The sequences come from CD4+ T cells sorted from PBMCs, collected roughly 10 days after the first yellow fever vaccination. These receptors originate from a man aged 18 to 35 who received the YFV17D yellow fever vaccine. CDR3s include the opening cysteine and the closing phenylalanine or tryptophan. A D gene is named only where the DNA matches it firmly. Some rows mark clone size as missing; the rest say once, few, many or name a class of expanded clone.

J gene | D gene | V gene | clone size | CDR3 length | CDR3 protein | CDR3 DNA
TRBJ2-3 | TRBD1 | TRBV10-3 | many | 15 | CAIRNRDSPTDTQYF | TGTGCCATCAGGAATCGGGACAGTCCCACAGATACGCAGTATTTT
TRBJ2-2 | NA | TRBV12-3/TRBV12-4 | many | 11 | CASSYRGELFF | TGTGCCAGCAGTTATCGCGGGGAGCTGTTTTTT
TRBJ1-2 | TRBD1 | TRBV3-1 | many | 15 | CASSQDQGTGNGYTF | TGTGCCAGCAGCCAAGATCAAGGGACAGGGAATGGCTACACCTTC
TRBJ2-1 | TRBD2 | TRBV7-9 | many | 17 | CASSLEIGGGAWNEQFF | TGTGCCAGCAGCTTAGAGATAGGCGGGGGGGCCTGGAATGAGCAGTTCTTC
TRBJ2-5 | TRBD1 | TRBV5-4 | few | 15 | CASSLVGTAQETQYF | TGTGCCAGCAGCTTGGTAGGGACAGCCCAAGAGACCCAGTACTTC
TRBJ2-1 | NA | TRBV6-5 | NA | 16 | CASSYSLFPNINEQFF | TGTGCCAGCAGTTACTCATTGTTCCCTAATATCAATGAGCAGTTCTTC
TRBJ1-6 | TRBD1 | TRBV12-3/TRBV12-4 | many | 15 | CASSWGQGGNSPLHF | TGTGCCAGCAGTTGGGGACAGGGTGGGAATTCACCCCTCCACTTT
TRBJ2-5 | NA | TRBV27 | many | 13 | CASSLAYQETQYF | TGTGCCAGCAGTTTGGCCTACCAAGAGACCCAGTACTTC
TRBJ1-1 | NA | TRBV3-1 | many | 13 | CASSQGSGTEAFF | TGTGCCAGCAGCCAAGGAAGTGGCACTGAAGCTTTCTTT
TRBJ1-6 | TRBD1 | TRBV6-1 | many | 16 | CASRLQTGGSNSPLHF | TGTGCCAGCAGACTACAGACAGGGGGCTCTAATTCACCCCTCCACTTT
TRBJ2-3 | TRBD2 | TRBV5-1 | many | 14 | CASSSMTSADTQYF | TGCGCCAGCAGCTCGATGACTAGCGCAGATACGCAGTATTTT
TRBJ2-5 | TRBD2 | TRBV6-2/TRBV6-3 | many | 14 | CASSSAGGQETQYF | TGTGCCAGCAGTTCGGCGGGGGGCCAAGAGACCCAGTACTTC